This T cell receptor beta chain came from a study of CXCR3-negative and CXCR3-positive naive CD8 T cells. CDR1 is SEHNR, CDR2 FQNEAQ, per germline (reference sequence). This CDR3 has 16 residues. Via 5' RACE with UMI labels, TRB cDNA libraries were prepared. TCRdb re-called the 5' RACE reads; one entry per CDR3 protein, DNA not given. This sample contains just under 65,000 distinct CDR3 sequences. Details on this clonotype: Its target is unknown.

Definition of naive CD8+ T cells rested on a CD45RO-CCR7+CD27+CD95- profile. Study-wide findings and caveats: Cryopreservation partially lowered CXCR3 expression, so most assays used fresh PBMCs. Both naive subsets showed comparably high diversity, and memory CD8+ cells showed much lower diversity. More hydrophobic TRB CDR3s occurred in CXCR3-positive than in CXCR3-negative naive cells. Comparison of naive CXCR3-negative and CXCR3-positive cells revealed similar TRBV-TRBJ usage, while memory cells differed.

Material for sequencing was naive CXCR3+ CD8+ T cells from blood. Indicated subset: CD45RO-CCR7+CD27+CD95- naive CD8+ T cells expressing CXCR3 (TNR3+). The chain uses TRBV7-9 and TRBJ2-3; TCRdb's D call, TRBD2, is unchecked because there is no DNA. The source is a human donor in good health. Some clones in this sample may be carry-over from other donors' samples. The CDR3 sequence: CASSSQPLAAGDTQYF.